Below, 20 T cell receptor beta chains from the same sample are listed, as sequenced in a study of technical replicates of blood from several donors (dated by TCRdb to about 2017). Libraries were built with the immunoSEQ multiplex PCR assay. TCRdb retrieved this table from immuneACCESS and kept in-frame rearrangements only. Not all clones are present; in checked studies, unresolved V genes account for under half, and no reason is known for the remainder. This sample lists 65,000 to 80,000 clones; 95% to 98% were detected once. The ten largest make up 0.2% to 0.25% of the sample. Sequencing was carried out using T cells isolated from PBMCs. These receptors were obtained from a human donor in good health.

The chain joins TRBV15 to TRBJ2-5, with no clear D. The CDR3 runs to 14 residues. Germline V lookup: CDR1 LNHNV, CDR2 YYDKDF (reference sequence). Trimming removed 0 bases at V and 7 bases at J, with 12 bases between. The DNA for the CDR3 is TGTGCCACCAGCAGAGAGACTTTGGTCGGGACCCAGTACTTC. Translated: CATSRETLVGTQYF.

This CDR3 is CASSLGTGSDEQFF. The CDR3 nucleotides read TGCGCCAGCAGCTTGGGGACAGGGTCCGATGAGCAGTTCTTC. J is TRBJ2-1 and V is TRBV5-1, with TRBD1 identical over 8 bases. The J segment lost 8 bases and the V segment lost 0 bases, leaving 4 bases of the junction unmatched. CDR3 length: 14 residues. The germline CDR1 and CDR2 sequences are SGHRS and YFSETQ.

The chain joins TRBV25-1 to TRBJ2-7; 9 bases map to TRBD2. The CDR3 loop spans 15 amino acids. Germline CDR1 is MGHDK and CDR2 is SYGVNS. The junction had 3 bases not matched to a gene; V was cut back by 1 base and J by 2 bases. CDR3 protein: CASSESPSGAYEQYF. CDR3 in DNA: TGTGCCAGCAGTGAATCCCCTAGCGGGGCCTACGAGCAGTACTTC.

The rearrangement joins TRBV5-1 to TRBJ2-2; TRBD2 aligns across 13 bases. CDR1 is SGHRS, CDR2 YFSETQ, per germline. V trimming: 0 bases; J trimming: 5 bases; junction bases outside the gene matches: 4. This CDR3 is 17 amino acids long. The CDR3 protein is CASSLGPGLAGTGELFF. Written as DNA, the CDR3 is TGCGCCAGCAGCTTGGGGCCGGGACTAGCGGGAACCGGGGAGCTGTTTTTT.

The chain combines TRBV9 with TRBJ1-2; TRBD1 matches 7 bases. V was pared by 4 bases and J by 4 bases, with 13 bases of the junction left unmatched. This CDR3 comprises 16 residues. Germline V lookup: CDR1 SGDLS, CDR2 YYNGEE. Here the CDR3 reads CASSLPRDRSGYGYTF. In DNA, the CDR3 is TGTGCCAGCAGCCTCCCCCGGGACAGATCTGGCTATGGCTACACCTTC.

This clone was observed once. The chain carries TRBV7-8 and TRBJ1-3; 10 bases match TRBD1. The length of the CDR3 is 17 residues. With V trimmed by 5 bases and J by 1 base, 8 bases remained unmatched. Per the germline V gene, CDR1 is SGHVS and CDR2 is FQNEAQ. CDR3 bases: TGTGCCAGCAGCCGTCAGGACAGGGGGATATCTGGAAACACCATATATTTT. Protein: CASSRQDRGISGNTIYF.

The chain couples TRBV9 to TRBJ2-1; 9 bases agree with TRBD2. The CDR3 is 18 residues long. Trimming took 0 bases from V and 5 from J; bases not matched to a gene: 12. Germline loops: CDR1 SGDLS, CDR2 YYNGEE. The CDR3 DNA follows: TGTGCCAGCAGCGTAGCCCCTGGGGTCGAGCGGGAGGACAATGAGCAGTTCTTC. This sequence encodes CASSVAPGVEREDNEQFF.

The V gene is TRBV10-3, the J gene TRBJ2-1; the D gene is possibly TRBD2 (6 bases). The V gene lost 2 bases and the J gene lost 0 bases, with 8 bases spanning the gap. This CDR3 has 15 residues. Germline V gene lookup returns CDR1 ENHRY and CDR2 SYGVKD. The CDR3, as DNA: TGTGCCATCAGTGAGGGGGGGAGCTCCTACAATGAGCAGTTCTTC. Translation: CAISEGGSSYNEQFF.

The CDR3 spells CACLGEYQETQYF. The DNA of the CDR3 is TGTGCCTGCTTAGGAGAGTACCAAGAGACCCAGTACTTC. This chain joins TRBV30 and TRBJ2-5, with D unclear. The CDR3 contains 13 residues. CDR1 is GTSNPN, CDR2 SVGIG, per germline (reference sequence). Trimming took 6 bases from V and 0 from J, leaving 11 bases between them.

V usage is TRBV5-1 and J usage is TRBJ2-5, with D perhaps matching TRBD2 (6 bases). The germline V and J ends were trimmed by 0 bases and 5 bases, with 11 bases remaining between them. The length of the CDR3 is 14 residues. CDR1 is SGHRS and CDR2 is YFSETQ in the germline V gene. DNA of the CDR3: TGCGCCAGCAGCTTGGAGGGGAGGTGGGAGACCCAGTACTTC. This sequence encodes CASSLEGRWETQYF.

This clone has only one observation. The rearrangement uses TRBV5-1 and TRBJ1-1, with 8 bases lining up with TRBD1. CDR3 size: 13 residues. With V trimmed by 4 bases and J by 3 bases, 2 bases remained unmatched. The germline V gene encodes CDR1 SGHRS and CDR2 YFSETQ. In DNA, the CDR3 is TGCGCCAGCAGCACAGGGGGGGACACTGAAGCTTTCTTT. It is translated as CASSTGGDTEAFF. The variable domain in full, with the rest retrieved from reference TRBV5-1 and TRBJ1-1, is KAGVTQTPRYLIKTRGQQVTLSCSPISGHRSVSWYQQTPGQGLQFLFEYFSETQRNKGNFPGRFSGRQFSNSRSEMNVSTLELGDSALYLCASSTGGDTEAFFGQGTRLTVV.

The CDR3 DNA sequence: TGTGCCAGCAGTGAAACTGGACAGAGAACCTACGAGCAGTACTTC. Translated: CASSETGQRTYEQYF. J is TRBJ2-7 and V is TRBV2; D might be TRBD1 (6 bases). The CDR3 contains 15 residues. CDR1 is SNHLY, CDR2 FYNNEI, per germline. Trimming stripped 2 bases from V and 2 bases from J, with 13 bases between. The complete variable domain, with remaining parts taken from reference TRBV2 and TRBJ2-7, reads EPEVTQTPSHQVTQMGQEVILRCVPISNHLYFYWYRQILGQKVEFLVSFYNNEISEKSEIFDDQFSVERPDGSNFTLKIRSTKLEDSAMYFCASSETGQRTYEQYFGPGTRLTVT.

The rearrangement uses TRBV7-9 and TRBJ1-4; D uncertain. Trimming removed 4 bases from V and 5 bases from J, with 11 bases in between. Germline V gene lookup returns CDR1 SEHNR and CDR2 FQNEAQ (reference sequence). The CDR3 is 14 amino acids. CDR3 DNA sequence: TGTGCCAGCAGCTCAACAGAGACGAATGAAAAACTGTTTTTT. This gives the protein CASSSTETNEKLFF. The whole variable domain, remainder taken from reference TRBV7-9 and TRBJ1-4, is DTGVSQNPRHKITKRGQNVTFRCDPISEHNRLYWYRQTLGQGPEFLTYFQNEAQLEKSRLLSDRFSAERPKGSFSTLEIQRTEQGDSAMYLCASSSTETNEKLFFGSGTQLSVL.

This rearrangement joins TRBV7-9 to TRBJ1-1, with D unresolved. V lost 3 bases and J 3 bases, leaving 11 bases between the germline ends. Germline lookup yields CDR1 SEHNR and CDR2 FQNEAQ (reference sequence). The CDR3 extends over 14 amino acids. The CDR3 loop is CASSLRAMDTEAFF. The CDR3 DNA follows: TGTGCCAGCAGCTTGAGGGCGATGGACACTGAAGCTTTCTTT.

The chain links TRBV30 to TRBJ2-7; 7 bases map to TRBD2. The CDR3 is 15 residues long. J was trimmed by 2 bases and V by 0 bases; bases with no gene match: 7. Germline-derived CDR1 and CDR2 are GTSNPN and SVGIG (reference sequence). Here the CDR3 reads CAWSVEWRGTYEQYF. The CDR3 nucleotides read TGTGCCTGGAGTGTCGAGTGGCGGGGGACCTACGAGCAGTACTTC.

This sequence joins TRBV19 and TRBJ1-4; TRBD1 might be the D (6 bases). V lost 3 bases and J lost 6, with 23 bases in between. CDR1 is LNHDA, CDR2 SQIVND, per germline (reference sequence). The CDR3 covers 18 residues. The CDR3 coding sequence is TGTGCCAGTAGTATCCCGGACAGTACCTCTACCATTTATGAAAAACTGTTTTTT. Translation gives CASSIPDSTSTIYEKLFF.

V gene TRBV5-6 combines with J gene TRBJ2-5, with a tentative D call TRBD1 (5 bases). The end of the DNA aligns better with TRBJ2-7, so the J call may be wrong. CDR1 and CDR2 from the germline V gene are SGHDT and YYEEEE. The CDR3 consists of 14 residues. The CDR3 region has the DNA TGTGCCAGCAGCTCCCAGGGTCATTCCTACGAGCAGTACTTC. Translation gives CASSSQGHSYEQYF.

The chain's CDR3 is CASSLGGTASYEQYF. The CDR3 DNA reads TGTGCCAGCAGCCTCGGAGGGACGGCGTCCTACGAGCAGTACTTC. The chain couples TRBV7-2 to TRBJ2-7, with a possible D match to TRBD2 (6 bases). CDR3 size: 15 residues. V dropped 5 bases and J dropped 1 base, with 15 bases sitting between them. Germline V gene data show CDR1 as SGHTA and CDR2 as FQGNSA.

This clone occurred once. The V gene is TRBV21-1, the J gene TRBJ1-3; whether TRBD1, the table's D call, matches the DNA was not checked. TRBV21-1 is an annotated pseudogene. This CDR3 has 14 residues. In DNA, the CDR3 is TGTGCCAGCAGCCGGACAGGGTTTGGAAACACCATATATTTT. Translation: CASSRTGFGNTIYF.

This rearrangement joins TRBV6-4 to TRBJ2-7; 12 bases map to TRBD2. Germline trimming cut 0 bases from V and 0 bases from J; bases unmatched to any gene: 9. This CDR3 contains 19 residues. Germline CDR1 and CDR2: MRHNA and SNTAGT. CDR3 DNA: TGTGCCAGCAGTGACTCGAGACTAGCGGGAGCCCATAGCTCCTACGAGCAGTACTTC. Its translation: CASSDSRLAGAHSSYEQYF.